These 14 T cell receptor beta chains were sequenced from one sample in a study of cytomegalovirus exposure and HLA in healthy donors. It was with 60 Vbeta and 13 Jbeta primers that the PCR ran. Produced via immunoSEQ multiplex PCR; TCRdb's table is partial and in-frame only. The data contain around 120,000 clones, around 62% of them singletons. Sequences were obtained from PBMCs. These receptors all come from a woman between 40 and 50 years old in good health and CMV-seropositive.

V usage is TRBV27 and J usage is TRBJ1-5, with a possible D match to TRBD1 (5 bases). The CDR3 spans 16 residues. Germline values: CDR1 MNHEY, CDR2 SMNVEV (reference sequence). V lost 5 bases, J lost 5 bases, and 19 bases lay in between. The DNA for the CDR3 is TGTGCCAGCAGTCGCTACGGGGGGACGGCTGATCAGCCCCAGCATTTT. It is translated as CASSRYGGTADQPQHF.

The chain joins TRBV5-1 to TRBJ2-1; 7 bases agree with TRBD1. Looked up from germline, CDR1 is SGHRS and CDR2 is YFSETQ. J was trimmed by 5 bases and V by 4 bases; bases with no gene match: 6. This CDR3 has 14 amino acids. DNA for the CDR3: TGCGCCAGCAGCCCCGGGACAGATAACAATGAGCAGTTCTTC. This gives the protein CASSPGTDNNEQFF.

J is TRBJ2-3 and V is TRBV18, with 14 positions matching TRBD2. With 6 bases clipped from V and 6 bases from J, the junction kept 17 bases outside the gene matches. This CDR3 region has 19 residues. Looked up from germline, CDR1 is KGHSH and CDR2 is LQKENI. The CDR3 DNA follows: TGTGCCAGCTCCCCCCGCCCAAAGACTAGCGGGAGGGCCACGGATACGCAGTATTTT. It is translated as CASSPRPKTSGRATDTQYF.

The V call is TRBV9, the J call TRBJ1-3; tentative D call: TRBD1 (5 bases). The CDR3 has 15 residues. The V end was cut by 4 bases, the J end by 0 bases, with 11 bases between. Germline assignment: CDR1 SGDLS and CDR2 YYNGEE. The CDR3 is CASSPGDYSGNTIYF. DNA for the CDR3: TGTGCCAGCAGCCCGGGGGACTACTCTGGAAACACCATATATTTT.

V usage is TRBV27 and J usage is TRBJ1-1, with TRBD1 matching 10 bases. With V trimmed by 2 bases and J by 2 bases, 5 bases remained unmatched. CDR3 length equals 16 residues. Per germline, CDR1 MNHEY and CDR2 SMNVEV (reference sequence). In DNA form, the CDR3 reads TGTGCCAGCAGTTTAAGACAGGGGGCGCTTAACACTGAAGCTTTCTTT. Its protein is CASSLRQGALNTEAFF.

The chain links TRBV6-1 to TRBJ2-5, with a weak D call TRBD1 (7 bases). The V and J ends lost 4 bases and 2 bases respectively, with 11 bases between them. The CDR3 loop spans 14 amino acids. Germline-derived CDR1 and CDR2 are MNHNS and SASEGT. The CDR3 region is CASSAQGGQETQYF. The CDR3, as DNA: TGTGCCAGCAGTGCTCAGGGGGGACAAGAGACCCAGTACTTC.

V gene TRBV19 combines with J gene TRBJ2-1; weak D call: TRBD1 (6 bases). V lost 6 bases to trimming and J lost 0 bases, with 12 bases between them. Looked up from germline, CDR1 is LNHDA and CDR2 is SQIVND (reference sequence). The CDR3 is 15 amino acids. CDR3 in DNA: TGTGCCAGTAGAACAGGGTCGGTCTCCTACAATGAGCAGTTCTTC. It encodes CASRTGSVSYNEQFF.

This chain joins TRBV5-1 and TRBJ2-5; 8 bases fit TRBD2. The assigned J gene may be wrong: the sequence end matches TRBJ2-7 better. The CDR3 is made up of 16 amino acids. Germline CDR1 and CDR2: SGHRS and YFSETQ. CDR3 loop: CASSLSTSGSNYEQYF. CDR3 DNA sequence: TGCGCCAGCAGCTTGTCGACGAGCGGGAGTAATTACGAGCAGTACTTC.

V and J are TRBV29-1 and TRBJ1-2, with 8 bases that match TRBD1. CDR3 size: 13 residues. The V gene end was trimmed by 6 bases and the J gene end by 4 bases; junction bases not matched to a gene: 7. Germline CDR1 and CDR2: SQVTM and ANQGSEA. CDR3 DNA: TGCAGCGTGCTGCGGACAGGGCTCTATGGCTACACCTTC. Translated, it gives CSVLRTGLYGYTF. Looking up the rest from reference TRBV29-1 and TRBJ1-2 gives the full variable domain: SAVISQKPSRDICQRGTSLTIQCQVDSQVTMMFWYRQQPGQSLTLIATANQGSEATYESGFVIDKFPISRPNLTFSTLTVSNMSPEDSSIYLCSVLRTGLYGYTFGSGTRLTVV.

There are a few counts of this clone. The chain is built from TRBV6-5 and TRBJ2-7; possible D gene TRBD1, 6 bases. Per germline, CDR1 MNHEY and CDR2 SVGAGI. The CDR3 loop spans 15 amino acids. With 7 bases removed from V and 3 bases from J, the gap between germline ends came to 19 bases. For the CDR3, the DNA is TGTGCCAGCAAACCCCGGGACACGGGAAACTACGAGCAGTACTTC. Translated: CASKPRDTGNYEQYF.

This chain links TRBV2 with TRBJ1-4, with 11 positions matching TRBD1. V was pared by 3 bases and J by 0 bases, with 9 bases of the junction left unmatched. CDR1 is SNHLY and CDR2 is FYNNEI in the germline V gene. The CDR3 has 19 amino acids. Here the CDR3 DNA reads TGTGCCAGCAGTGATCCGCTTTTGGGACAGGGGGCAACTAATGAAAAACTGTTTTTT. Amino acids: CASSDPLLGQGATNEKLFF.

The chain couples TRBV19 to TRBJ2-7, with TRBD2 identical over 8 bases. The CDR3 runs 15 residues. V was clipped by 4 bases and J by 0 bases; unmatched bases: 5. Germline CDR1 LNHDA, CDR2 SQIVND (reference sequence). This chain's CDR3 is CASSTHGLASYEQYF. The DNA for the CDR3 is TGTGCCAGTAGTACTCATGGACTAGCCTCCTACGAGCAGTACTTC.

This rearrangement joins TRBV6-5 to TRBJ1-5; 7 nucleotides match TRBD1. The CDR3 has 15 amino acids. V was clipped by 4 bases and J by 0 bases; unmatched bases: 3. Germline V gene lookup returns CDR1 MNHEY and CDR2 SVGAGI. In DNA form, the CDR3 reads TGTGCCAGCAGTTTTACAGGGGCTAGCAATCAGCCCCAGCATTTT. It translates to CASSFTGASNQPQHF.

V gene TRBV6-5 combines with J gene TRBJ1-2; a possible D gene is TRBD1 (5 bases). Trimming pared 0 bases from V and 10 bases from J, leaving 18 bases between. The CDR3 runs to 15 residues. Germline values: CDR1 MNHEY, CDR2 SVGAGI. CDR3 region: CASSYSGRVHSDYTF. The CDR3 DNA sequence: TGTGCCAGCAGTTACTCGGGCAGGGTGCACTCGGACTACACCTTC.